Each of the 14 T cell receptor beta chains below was sequenced from the same sample in a study of vaccination and CD4 T cells after COVID-19. For these TCRs, the target antigens are not known. Treatment reported: approximately nine-day PBMC culture with coronavirus spike peptide pools or control peptides (ViraFEST assay). From the unexposed donor, CD4+ T cells were collected ahead of the COVID-19 pandemic (2011-2018). Sequencing of the DNA from cultured CD4+ T cells was carried out with the Oncomine TCR Beta short-read assay. TCRdb re-called the PCR reads with MiXCR, one entry per CDR3 protein. This table has 7,000 to 8,500 distinct CDR3 sequences, roughly 36% appearing once. Sequencing used CD4+ T cells from blood, cultured in vitro. The receptors stem from a human donor in good health.

The chain carries TRBV12-3 or TRBV12-4 and TRBJ1-5; 8 bases fit TRBD1. The ends lost 6 bases at V and 2 bases at J; junction bases unmatched: 9. The length of the CDR3 is 16 residues. This CDR3 reads CASSVSGTGGNQPQHF. The CDR3 region has the DNA TGTGCCAGCAGCGTATCCGGGACAGGTGGCAATCAGCCCCAGCATTTT.

This chain links TRBV5-1 with TRBJ1-3, with D uncertain. V was shortened by 4 bases and J by 0 bases, with 8 bases between the two germline ends. The length of the CDR3 is 14 residues. Per the germline V gene, CDR1 is SGHRS and CDR2 is YFSETQ. The CDR3 protein is CASSDASSGNTIYF. The CDR3 DNA follows: TGCGCCAGCAGCGACGCGTCCTCTGGAAACACCATATATTTT.

This clonotype came up a few times. The chain couples TRBV7-2 to TRBJ2-7, with 9 bases fitting TRBD2. This CDR3 spans 17 amino acids. With 0 bases clipped from V and 0 bases from J, the junction kept 6 bases outside the gene matches. Per the germline V gene, CDR1 is SGHTA and CDR2 is FQGNSA. CDR3: CASSLALAGKYSYEQYF. DNA for the CDR3: TGTGCCAGCAGCTTAGCGCTAGCGGGAAAATACTCCTACGAGCAGTACTTC.

This clonotype was counted between two and nine times. The chain recombines TRBV19 with TRBJ1-2; TRBD1 matches 7 bases. Germline CDR1 reads LNHDA; CDR2 reads SQIVND (reference sequence). V shed 5 bases and J 7 bases; nucleotides not matched to a gene: 10. The CDR3 is 14 residues long. CDR3 sequence reads: CASSLRQGSGGYTF. CDR3 sequence (DNA): TGTGCCAGTAGTCTAAGACAGGGATCGGGTGGCTACACCTTC.

This clonotype was detected only a few times. The rearrangement links TRBV7-7 to TRBJ2-6, with D hard to call. The V gene lost 0 bases and the J gene lost 2 bases, with 2 bases spanning the gap. Germline V CDR1 and CDR2: SSHAT, FNYEAQ (reference sequence). The length of the CDR3 is 14 residues. CDR3 amino acids: CASSLAAGANVLTF. CDR3 coding DNA: TGTGCCAGCAGCTTAGCTGCTGGGGCCAACGTCCTGACTTTC.

There are a few counts of this clonotype. This sequence joins TRBV11-3 and TRBJ2-2; 12 nucleotides align to TRBD2. CDR1 is SGHNT and CDR2 is YENEEA in the germline V gene. With V trimmed by 5 bases and J by 0 bases, 7 bases remained unmatched. This CDR3 comprises 18 residues. The CDR3 loop reads CASSKRTSGAANTGELFF. DNA for the CDR3: TGTGCCAGCAGCAAGAGGACTAGCGGGGCCGCGAACACCGGGGAGCTGTTTTTT.

This sequence joins TRBV7-2 and TRBJ1-2, with D tentatively TRBD1 (5 bases). Germline V gives CDR1 SGHTA, CDR2 FQGNSA. The ends were cut back, 2 bases at V and 2 bases at J, with 9 bases in the middle. The CDR3 runs 14 residues. The CDR3 coding sequence is TGTGCCAGCAGCTTATTACGGGACAACTATGGCTACACCTTC. Protein product: CASSLLRDNYGYTF.

The chain carries TRBV29-1 and TRBJ1-5, with D possibly matching TRBD1 (5 bases). This CDR3 is 13 amino acids long. Germline V gene data show CDR1 as SQVTM and CDR2 as ANQGSEA. Trimming removed 7 bases at V and 6 bases at J, with 16 bases between. The CDR3 loop is CSARAREGQPQHF. CDR3 nucleotides: TGCAGCGCTCGGGCCAGGGAGGGTCAGCCCCAGCATTTT.

The chain has TRBV25-1 and TRBJ1-6, with D perhaps matching TRBD1 (6 bases). CDR1 is MGHDK, CDR2 SYGVNS, per germline. Trimming left V 8 bases short and J 7 bases short, with 15 bases between. CDR3 length equals 14 residues. The CDR3 bases are TGTGCCAGCCTATCCGGGGGGCTGAATTCACCCCTCCACTTT. Its translation is CASLSGGLNSPLHF. Complete variable domain (other parts from reference TRBV25-1 and TRBJ1-6): EADIYQTPRYLVIGTGKKITLECSQTMGHDKMYWYQQDPGMELHLIHYSYGVNSTEKGDLSSESTVSRIRTEHFPLTLESARPSHTSQYLCASLSGGLNSPLHFGNGTRLTVT.

The CDR3 protein is CATSDPKEGYTF. In DNA, the CDR3 is TGTGCCACCAGTGACCCCAAGGAAGGCTACACCTTC. The V gene is TRBV24-1, the J gene TRBJ1-2; no firm D call. Trimming cost V 4 bases and J 8 bases, with 10 bases left between them. This CDR3 is built from 12 residues. Per germline, CDR1 KGHDR and CDR2 SFDVKD.

The chain links TRBV7-9 to TRBJ2-2; D remains unclear. Per the germline V gene, CDR1 is SEHNR and CDR2 is FQNEAQ (reference sequence). This CDR3 comprises 16 residues. V gave up 7 bases and J gave up 1 base, with 16 bases separating them. The CDR3 here is CASTKDSPWNTGELFF. Here the CDR3 DNA reads TGTGCCAGCACCAAAGACTCACCCTGGAACACCGGGGAGCTGTTTTTT. Combining the CDR3 with reference TRBV7-9 and TRBJ2-2 gives the whole variable domain DTGVSQNPRHKITKRGQNVTFRCDPISEHNRLYWYRQTLGQGPEFLTYFQNEAQLEKSRLLSDRFSAERPKGSFSTLEIQRTEQGDSAMYLCASTKDSPWNTGELFFGEGSRLTVL.

This chain joins TRBV6-1 and TRBJ1-2, with TRBD1 identical over 11 bases. The germline CDR1 and CDR2 sequences are MNHNS and SASEGT. The CDR3 covers 16 residues. Losses at the gene ends were 6 bases for V and 3 bases for J; bases not matched to a gene: 9. CDR3 sequence: CASRRFRTGGDYGYTF. DNA of the CDR3: TGTGCCAGCAGACGATTTCGGACAGGGGGCGACTATGGCTACACCTTC.

The chain combines TRBV4-1 with TRBJ2-7, with 8 positions matching TRBD1. The CDR3 extends over 16 amino acids. The V segment lost 1 base and the J segment 0 bases; nucleotides outside the gene matches: 5. The germline gives CDR1 MGHRA, CDR2 YSYEKL. CDR3 in amino acids: CASSQGTGIDSYEQYF. The CDR3, as DNA: TGCGCCAGCAGCCAAGGGACAGGGATTGACTCCTACGAGCAGTACTTC.

This chain links TRBV7-2 with TRBJ2-3; 8 positions match TRBD2. The length of the CDR3 is 16 residues. V lost 4 bases, J lost 2 bases, and 8 bases stayed unmatched. Germline V lookup: CDR1 SGHTA, CDR2 FQGNSA. DNA for the CDR3: TGTGCCAGCAGCTCGTCCAGCGGGAGAATCACAGATACGCAGTATTTT. Protein: CASSSSSGRITDTQYF.